The entry that follows covers one TCR beta chain sequence. Repertoires were generated with immunoSEQ multiplex PCR, while TCRdb's copy carries only in-frame clones and drops some. The sample has almost 20,000 clones; about 89% are singletons. This sample is drawn from a study of T cells in localized non-small cell lung cancer. CDR1 GTSNPN and CDR2 SVGIG come from the germline V gene (reference sequence). CDR3 length equals 14 residues. Trimming shortened V by 0 bases and J by 4 bases, and 12 bases separated the two germline ends. The specimen was peripheral blood, collected before any cancer treatment. The receptor's source is a man aged 35-69 years with stage I lung adenocarcinoma. The chain combines TRBV30 with TRBJ1-2; weak D call: TRBD1 (6 bases). CDR3 loop: CAWSVVGGIYGYTF. In DNA form, the CDR3 reads TGTGCCTGGAGTGTTGTAGGGGGGATCTATGGCTACACCTTC.